The 19 T cell receptor beta chains reported below all come from one sample, sequenced in a study of Graves' ophthalmopathy and Graves' hyperthyroidism. As the template, RNA transcripts were used to amplify TCR beta CDR3 regions. HTBI-primed first-round RT-PCR preceded second-round multiplex PCR. TCRdb itself ran the multiplex PCR reads through MiXCR, one entry per CDR3 protein. The table lists about 240,000 distinct CDR3 sequences, approximately 42% of them singletons. Sequenced: peripheral blood. These receptors were taken from an adult man with Graves' ophthalmopathy.

As regards this clonotype: An end of the junction does not agree with germline; a read error may underlie this. This chain connects TRBV4-1 to TRBJ1-3; D is unresolved. Germline V gene data show CDR1 as MGHRA and CDR2 as YSYEKL. The CDR3 loop spans 17 amino acids. For the CDR3, the DNA is TGTGCCAGCAGCCCCACGGCCAACAGCTTCTCTGGAAACACCATATATTTT. It is translated as CASSPTANSFSGNTIYF.

This clonotype was seen a few times. The chain recombines TRBV15 with TRBJ2-5, with D possibly being TRBD2 (6 bases). CDR1 is LNHNV, CDR2 YYDKDF, per germline (reference sequence). V was pared by 1 base and J by 3 bases, with 12 bases between. The CDR3 is 15 residues long. The CDR3 region has the DNA TGTGCCACCAGCAGAGGGGGGGACTGGAAAGAGACCCAGTACTTC. Translating it yields CATSRGGDWKETQYF.

Details on this clonotype: A clone one base away is much larger, so this may be a read error. This chain uses TRBV25-1 with TRBJ1-1; 7 nucleotides align to TRBD1. V dropped 3 bases and J dropped 4; count of bases not matched to a gene: 5. The CDR3 contains 14 residues. The germline V gene encodes CDR1 MGHDK and CDR2 SYGVNS. CDR3 in amino acids: CASSEDRRTTEAFF. CDR3 in DNA: TGTGCCAGCAGTGAGGACAGGAGAACCACTGAAGCTTTCTTT. Full variable domain (outside the CDR3, taken from reference TRBV25-1 and TRBJ1-1): EADIYQTPRYLVIGTGKKITLECSQTMGHDKMYWYQQDPGMELHLIHYSYGVNSTEKGDLSSESTVSRIRTEHFPLTLESARPSHTSQYLCASSEDRRTTEAFFGQGTRLTVV.

This clonotype was observed at least ten times. The gene calls are TRBV5-1 and TRBJ1-2, with 8 positions matching TRBD1. This CDR3 contains 13 residues. V gave up 2 bases and J gave up 6 bases; unmatched junction bases: 3. Germline loops: CDR1 SGHRS, CDR2 YFSETQ. CDR3 DNA sequence: TGCGCCAGCAGCTTACCGACAGGGGATGGCTACACCTTC. Translation: CASSLPTGDGYTF.

The chain has TRBV4-3 and TRBJ2-7; 9 bases align to TRBD1. The DNA end is more similar to TRBJ2-1, so the J call may be wrong. This CDR3 has 16 amino acids. Germline values: CDR1 LGHNA, CDR2 YSLEER. The DNA of the CDR3 is TGCGCCAGCAGCCGAATCCCGGGACAGGGAGGAAATGAGCAGTTCTTC. Its protein is CASSRIPGQGGNEQFF.

This clonotype was seen only a few times. The V gene is TRBV7-9, the J gene TRBJ1-1, with 8 bases matching TRBD1. Per the germline V gene, CDR1 is SEHNR and CDR2 is FQNEAQ (reference sequence). Germline trimming cut 6 bases from V and 5 bases from J; bases unmatched to any gene: 8. CDR3 length equals 14 residues. CDR3 nucleotides: TGTGCCAGCAGACCATACAGGGGGGAAACTGAAGCTTTCTTT. This translates into CASRPYRGETEAFF.

The chain uses TRBV7-6 and TRBJ2-5; D uncertain. Germline CDR1 is SGHVS and CDR2 is FNYEAQ. This CDR3 is built from 14 residues. V was clipped by 2 bases and J by 4 bases, with 11 bases between them. The CDR3 sequence: CASSLPATGETQYF. For the CDR3, the DNA is TGTGCCAGCAGCTTACCGGCTACCGGAGAGACCCAGTACTTC.

The gene calls are TRBV15 and TRBJ2-5; D remains unclear. CDR3 length: 17 residues. Germline V gene data show CDR1 as LNHNV and CDR2 as YYDKDF (reference sequence). V was shortened by 0 bases and J by 1 base, with 15 bases between the two germline ends. CDR3 coding DNA: TGTGCCACCAGCAGAGATTGGAGAGGCCGTCTCCAAGAGACCCAGTACTTC. It codes for CATSRDWRGRLQETQYF.

This clonotype was observed a few times. The chain recombines TRBV7-2 with TRBJ2-2, with D unclear. Germline V gives CDR1 SGHTA, CDR2 FQGNSA. The CDR3 is made up of 14 amino acids. Between the trimmed V and J ends, which lost 10 bases and 2 bases, there was a span of 14 bases. CDR3 sequence (DNA): TGTGCCACCTCCTTTAGCCGAAACACCGGGGAGCTGTTTTTT. Translated: CATSFSRNTGELFF.

In its sample, this clonotype was seen many times. This rearrangement joins TRBV7-2 to TRBJ1-2, with a tentative D call TRBD1 (6 bases). V lost 2 bases to trimming and J lost 7 bases, with 17 bases between them. The CDR3 spans 15 residues. Germline lookup yields CDR1 SGHTA and CDR2 FQGNSA. The CDR3 region has the DNA TGTGCCAGCAGCTTACAGGGGAGCCACCTGGGTGGCTACACCTTC. It is translated as CASSLQGSHLGGYTF.

A note on this clonotype: A read error may account for a junction end that differs from germline. The chain joins TRBV19 to TRBJ2-7, with D maybe TRBD2 (7 bases). The germline CDR1 and CDR2 sequences are LNHDA and SQIVND (reference sequence). CDR3 length: 14 amino acids. CDR3 nucleotides: TGTGCCAGTAGTATCGGGGGGCCCCGCTACGATCAGTACTTC. This sequence encodes CASSIGGPRYDQYF.

This clonotype was observed a few times. J is TRBJ2-2 and V is TRBV11-2; D gene uncertain. Trimming took 5 bases from V and 2 from J, leaving 9 bases between them. Germline assignment: CDR1 SGHAT and CDR2 FQNNGV. The CDR3 is made up of 14 amino acids. CDR3 sequence: CASSPDGNTGELFF. The CDR3 region has the DNA TGTGCCAGCAGCCCCGACGGAAACACCGGGGAGCTGTTTTTT.

This clonotype has a handful of counts. CDR3 DNA sequence: TGCGCCAGCATGGACAGTCCTAGCCTTAACTATGGCTACACCTTC. Translating gives CASMDSPSLNYGYTF. This rearrangement joins TRBV5-1 to TRBJ1-2, with a tentative D call TRBD1 (6 bases). The CDR3 has 15 residues. V lost 6 bases and J lost 1, with 16 bases in between. Germline V gene sequence: CDR1 SGHRS, CDR2 YFSETQ.

This chain links TRBV12-3 or TRBV12-4 with TRBJ1-1; D perhaps matches TRBD1 (6 bases). Trimming stripped 5 bases from V and 5 bases from J, with 12 bases between. CDR3 length equals 13 residues. The CDR3 nucleotides are TGTGCCAGCAGTGTCGAGGGGGGAACTGAAGCTTTCTTT. This gives the protein CASSVEGGTEAFF.

This clonotype was seen a few times. The genes are TRBV20-1 and TRBJ1-2, with 12 positions matching TRBD1. Germline CDR1 reads DFQATT; CDR2 reads SNEGSKA (reference sequence). This CDR3 is 16 amino acids long. J was trimmed by 3 bases and V by 4 bases; bases with no gene match: 9. CDR3 sequence: CSATGTGGSGDYGYTF. CDR3 DNA: TGCAGTGCTACCGGGACAGGGGGCTCGGGGGACTATGGCTACACCTTC.

This chain links TRBV20-1 with TRBJ1-5, with a weak D call TRBD1 (5 bases). The CDR3 runs to 15 residues. The germline gives CDR1 DFQATT, CDR2 SNEGSKA (reference sequence). V lost 1 base to trimming and J lost 14 bases, with 24 bases between them. The CDR3 DNA sequence: TGCAGTGCTAGAGCCCCTAGCGGGAGGGGAACCTACGAGCATTTT. Its protein product is CSARAPSGRGTYEHF.

This clonotype was detected a few times. The rearrangement uses TRBV20-1 and TRBJ2-5, with 11 bases lining up with TRBD1. The V segment lost 5 bases and the J segment 11 bases; nucleotides outside the gene matches: 10. Germline V lookup: CDR1 DFQATT, CDR2 SNEGSKA (reference sequence). The length of the CDR3 is 13 residues. The CDR3 coding sequence is TGCAGTGCTTGGAACCGGGGACAGGGGGGACAGTACTTC. This sequence encodes CSAWNRGQGGQYF.

The table lists this clonotype with a few counts. The chain combines TRBV29-1 with TRBJ2-7; D call uncertain. Germline values: CDR1 SQVTM, CDR2 ANQGSEA. Trimming removed 0 bases from V and 2 bases from J, with 5 bases in between. This CDR3 contains 12 residues. CDR3 region: CSVEDRTYEQYF. The CDR3 DNA is TGCAGCGTTGAAGACAGGACCTACGAGCAGTACTTC.

Turning to this clonotype: One end of the junction is discordant with germline, which a read error may explain. CDR3 protein: CASSLGTEETQYF. The DNA of the CDR3 is TGTGCTAGCAGCTTAGGGACAGAAGAGACCCAGTACTTC. The V gene is TRBV7-7, the J gene TRBJ2-5; 7 nucleotides align to TRBD1. The CDR3 is 13 residues long. Germline V gives CDR1 SSHAT, CDR2 FNYEAQ (reference sequence).